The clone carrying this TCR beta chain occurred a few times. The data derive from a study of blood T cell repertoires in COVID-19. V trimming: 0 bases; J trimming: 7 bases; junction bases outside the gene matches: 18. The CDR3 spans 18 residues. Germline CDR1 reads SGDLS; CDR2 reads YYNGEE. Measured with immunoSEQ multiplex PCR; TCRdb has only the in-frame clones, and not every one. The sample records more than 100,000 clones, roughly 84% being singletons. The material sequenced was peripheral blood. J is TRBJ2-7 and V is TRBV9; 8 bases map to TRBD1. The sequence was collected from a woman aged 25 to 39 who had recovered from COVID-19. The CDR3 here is CASSVGLPGTGAKAEQYF. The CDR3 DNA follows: TGTGCCAGCAGCGTAGGTCTCCCGGGGACAGGAGCGAAGGCAGAGCAGTACTTC.